One and the same sample provided the 32 T cell receptor beta chains below, sequenced in a study of shared clonotypes between healthy human individuals. Only in-frame clones appear in the TCRdb table, and some are missing; sequencing was by immunoSEQ multiplex PCR. The table lists about 2,500,000 clones, roughly nine tenths of them singletons. Sequences were obtained from naive CD4+ T cells sorted from blood. The subset denotes: CD45RA+ positively selected. The receptor source for this set is a man aged 18 to 35 in good health.

This clone has just one count. V usage is TRBV6-1 and J usage is TRBJ2-3; D might be TRBD2 (6 bases). This CDR3 has 16 residues. CDR1 and CDR2 (germline): MNHNS, SASEGT. Trimming left V 3 bases short and J 2 bases short, with 15 bases between. The CDR3 nucleotides read TGTGCCAGCAGTGAGTTGCAGGGAGGATTCACAGATACGCAGTATTTT. This translates into CASSELQGGFTDTQYF.

This chain joins TRBV2 and TRBJ1-5; D may be TRBD1 (6 bases). V shed 3 bases and J shed 9 bases, with 18 bases lying between them. This CDR3 is built from 15 residues. Germline CDR1 reads SNHLY; CDR2 reads FYNNEI. This CDR3 reads CASSEVGGRTGPQHF. CDR3 DNA sequence: TGTGCCAGCAGTGAGGTCGGGGGGCGGACGGGGCCCCAGCATTTT.

V usage is TRBV2 and J usage is TRBJ2-2, with a weak D call TRBD1 (5 bases). This CDR3 has 16 amino acids. The germline V and J ends were trimmed by 6 bases and 1 base, with 15 bases remaining between them. Germline CDR1 reads SNHLY; CDR2 reads FYNNEI. Here the CDR3 DNA reads TGTGCCAGCAGGGTAGGGCCACAGGAGAACACCGGGGAGCTGTTTTTT. It specifies CASRVGPQENTGELFF.

The gene calls are TRBV7-2 and TRBJ1-2, with 7 bases lining up with TRBD1. This CDR3 contains 13 residues. Germline assignment: CDR1 SGHTA and CDR2 FQGNSA. With V trimmed by 3 bases and J by 7 bases, 5 bases remained unmatched. The CDR3 reads CASSFRQGPGYTF. The DNA of the CDR3 is TGTGCCAGCAGCTTCCGACAGGGACCTGGCTACACCTTC.

The rearrangement joins TRBV28 to TRBJ2-7; D may be TRBD2 (6 bases). V shed 6 bases and J shed 0 bases, with 18 bases lying between them. The CDR3 runs to 16 residues. Germline lookup yields CDR1 MDHEN and CDR2 SYDVKM. The CDR3 reads CASSSSAGRSSYEQYF. DNA for the CDR3: TGTGCCAGCAGCTCCTCGGCGGGGCGTAGCTCCTACGAGCAGTACTTC. Together with reference TRBV28 and TRBJ2-7, the CDR3 gives the full variable domain: DVKVTQSSRYLVKRTGEKVFLECVQDMDHENMFWYRQDPGLGLRLIYFSYDVKMKEKGDIPEGYSVSREKKERFSLILESASTNQTSMYLCASSSSAGRSSYEQYFGPGTRLTVT.

This chain joins TRBV21-1 and TRBJ1-5. TRBV21-1 is labeled a pseudogene. The CDR3 length is 18 residues. CDR3 coding DNA: TGTGCCAGCAGCAAAGAAGGGCTAGCGGGGGATAGCAATCAGCCCCAGCATTTT. Its protein is CASSKEGLAGDSNQPQHF.

The chain combines TRBV7-9 with TRBJ1-2, with D maybe TRBD1 (5 bases). The CDR3 consists of 18 residues. Germline values: CDR1 SEHNR, CDR2 FQNEAQ (reference sequence). The V gene lost 1 base and the J gene lost 2 bases, with 20 bases spanning the gap. The CDR3 here is CASSLGGTRGAENYGYTF. CDR3 nucleotides: TGTGCCAGCAGCTTAGGGGGGACCCGGGGCGCAGAAAACTATGGCTACACCTTC.

This sequence joins TRBV13 and TRBJ2-7, with 7 bases aligning to TRBD1. Germline CDR1 and CDR2: PRHDT and FYEKMQ (reference sequence). The CDR3 contains 15 residues. V lost 5 bases and J lost 3; bases outside the gene matches: 10. The chain's CDR3 is CASSPRGQVLYEQYF. DNA of the CDR3: TGTGCCAGCAGCCCGCGCGGACAGGTTCTCTACGAGCAGTACTTC.

The rearrangement joins TRBV11-2 to TRBJ2-7; possible D gene TRBD1, 6 bases. The CDR3 has 13 residues. The germline CDR1 and CDR2 sequences are SGHAT and FQNNGV. V was clipped by 6 bases and J by 3 bases, with 12 bases between them. The CDR3 DNA reads as TGTGCCAGCAGTACGACAGGCCTCTACGAGCAGTACTTC. Amino acids: CASSTTGLYEQYF.

This chain links TRBV7-6 with TRBJ2-1; D is ambiguous. The CDR3 sequence is 17 residues long. Trimming stripped 1 base from V and 0 bases from J, with 13 bases between. Germline values: CDR1 SGHVS, CDR2 FNYEAQ. The CDR3 bases are TGTGCCAGCAGCTTAGGGGCCTTGCGGAGCTCCTACAATGAGCAGTTCTTC. It codes for CASSLGALRSSYNEQFF.

This rearrangement joins TRBV2 to TRBJ1-4; unclear D gene. Germline-derived CDR1 and CDR2 are SNHLY and FYNNEI. The V end was cut by 7 bases, the J end by 4 bases, with 13 bases between. The CDR3 covers 14 residues. The CDR3 region is CASMPTESNEKLFF. The CDR3, as DNA: TGTGCCAGCATGCCGACTGAAAGTAATGAAAAACTGTTTTTT. The variable domain in full, completed from reference TRBV2 and TRBJ1-4, reads EPEVTQTPSHQVTQMGQEVILRCVPISNHLYFYWYRQILGQKVEFLVSFYNNEISEKSEIFDDQFSVERPDGSNFTLKIRSTKLEDSAMYFCASMPTESNEKLFFGSGTQLSVL.

This clone was counted a single time. The V gene is TRBV18, the J gene TRBJ2-3; the match to TRBD2 covers 8 bases. After removal of 3 bases from V and 0 bases from J, the junction contained 5 bases not matched to a gene. The germline gives CDR1 KGHSH, CDR2 LQKENI. There are 16 residues in the CDR3. The CDR3 coding sequence is TGTGCCAGCTCACCCAGGGCTAGCGGGAGCACAGATACGCAGTATTTT. It translates to CASSPRASGSTDTQYF.

The chain combines TRBV5-1 with TRBJ1-2; 7 bases are shared with TRBD1. The germline V gene encodes CDR1 SGHRS and CDR2 YFSETQ. Unmatched junction bases numbered 9, after V lost 1 base and J lost 6 bases. The CDR3 has 15 amino acids. This CDR3 reads CASSLRGGIGNGYTF. The CDR3 nucleotides are TGCGCCAGCAGCTTGAGAGGGGGCATTGGTAATGGCTACACCTTC.

The chain links TRBV2 to TRBJ1-4; D is perhaps TRBD1 (6 bases). V gave up 6 bases and J gave up 10 bases, with 12 bases separating them. There are 12 residues in the CDR3. Germline-derived CDR1 and CDR2 are SNHLY and FYNNEI. CDR3 amino acids: CASRAFRGKLFF. CDR3 nucleotides: TGTGCCAGCAGGGCATTCAGGGGAAAACTGTTTTTT.

V usage is TRBV10-3 and J usage is TRBJ2-7; D is uncertain. Trimming removed 3 bases at V and 0 bases at J, with 9 bases between. The germline gives CDR1 ENHRY, CDR2 SYGVKD. This CDR3 has 14 amino acids. The CDR3 region has the DNA TGTGCCATCAGTGAAAAGACAATCTCCTACGAGCAGTACTTC. This codes for CAISEKTISYEQYF.

CDR3 residues: CASSITSGRGTDTQYF. CDR3 nucleotide sequence: TGCGCCAGCAGCATTACTAGCGGGAGGGGCACAGATACGCAGTATTTT. This sequence joins TRBV5-1 and TRBJ2-3; 13 nucleotides line up with TRBD2. The CDR3 has 16 residues. Germline assignment: CDR1 SGHRS and CDR2 YFSETQ. Trimming at V came to 4 bases and at J to 1 base, leaving 3 bases not matched to a gene. Variable domain in full (rest from reference TRBV5-1 and TRBJ2-3): KAGVTQTPRYLIKTRGQQVTLSCSPISGHRSVSWYQQTPGQGLQFLFEYFSETQRNKGNFPGRFSGRQFSNSRSEMNVSTLELGDSALYLCASSITSGRGTDTQYFGPGTRLTVL.

The chain joins TRBV6-5 to TRBJ1-2; 8 bases align to TRBD1. CDR1 MNHEY and CDR2 SVGAGI come from the germline V gene. CDR3 length: 16 amino acids. With V trimmed by 0 bases and J by 5 bases, 8 bases remained unmatched. The CDR3 DNA sequence: TGTGCCAGCAGTTACTCTGGACAGGGATTGGGGTATGGCTACACCTTC. The encoded protein is CASSYSGQGLGYGYTF.

The chain carries TRBV6-1 and TRBJ2-2, with D uncertain. Trimming took off 0 bases at V and 5 bases at J, with 13 bases between the two ends. This CDR3 comprises 16 residues. CDR1 and CDR2 from the germline V gene are MNHNS and SASEGT. The CDR3 reads CASSEAVGLGTGELFF. CDR3 DNA: TGTGCCAGCAGTGAAGCGGTCGGTCTTGGGACCGGGGAGCTGTTTTTT.

The chain couples TRBV7-2 to TRBJ2-2; 12 positions match TRBD2. This CDR3 has 18 amino acids. V was clipped by 5 bases and J by 5 bases; unmatched bases: 12. CDR1 and CDR2 from the germline V gene are SGHTA and FQGNSA. The CDR3 coding sequence is TGTGCCAGCAGCCAACCCCGAAGGACTAGCGGGACTACCGGGGAGCTGTTTTTT. Translating gives CASSQPRRTSGTTGELFF.

Regarding this clone: The sample contains more than one DNA sequence encoding this CDR3. The chain is built from TRBV6-5 and TRBJ2-2, with unresolved D. Trimming stripped 4 bases from V and 4 bases from J, with 10 bases between. CDR1 MNHEY and CDR2 SVGAGI come from the germline V gene. This CDR3 has 14 residues. CDR3 DNA sequence: TGTGCCAGCAGTTCCCCTTTAGGCACCGGGGAGCTGTTTTTT. Encoded protein: CASSSPLGTGELFF.

The chain has TRBV6-6 and TRBJ1-6; 9 positions agree with TRBD1. The trim removed 8 bases at V and 8 bases at J, leaving 7 bases unmatched. The CDR3 consists of 14 residues. Germline lookup yields CDR1 MNHNY and CDR2 SVGAGI (reference sequence). The CDR3 DNA reads TGTGCCAGCGTCCGGGACAGGGTTGATTCACCCCTCCACTTT. This codes for CASVRDRVDSPLHF.

The genes are TRBV18 and TRBJ1-6, with D unclear. Germline lookup yields CDR1 KGHSH and CDR2 LQKENI. The CDR3 extends over 17 amino acids. V was cut by 2 bases and J by 8 bases, with 19 bases left in between. The CDR3 loop is CASSPARAGGQDSPLHF. The DNA for the CDR3 is TGTGCCAGCTCACCAGCCCGAGCGGGAGGTCAAGATTCACCCCTCCACTTT.

CDR3 amino acids: CASSISAGQSYEQYF. CDR3 sequence (DNA): TGTGCCAGTAGTATATCGGCGGGGCAGTCCTACGAGCAGTACTTC. The rearrangement links TRBV19 to TRBJ2-7; D might be TRBD2 (6 bases). This CDR3 is built from 15 residues. V dropped 2 bases and J dropped 1 base, with 12 bases sitting between them. CDR1 and CDR2 (germline): LNHDA, SQIVND (reference sequence).

The V call is TRBV6-6, the J call TRBJ1-1; no clear D. CDR1 and CDR2 (germline): MNHNY, SVGAGI (reference sequence). Trimming stripped 8 bases from V and 4 bases from J, with 14 bases between. This CDR3 region has 13 residues. The CDR3 region is CASLRGSGTEAFF. The CDR3, as DNA: TGTGCCAGCCTCCGGGGAAGTGGCACTGAAGCTTTCTTT.

The chain employs TRBV5-1 and TRBJ2-2, with D possibly matching TRBD2 (5 bases). This CDR3 is 15 amino acids long. V was shortened by 1 base and J by 7 bases, with 14 bases between the two germline ends. Per the germline V gene, CDR1 is SGHRS and CDR2 is YFSETQ. The CDR3 coding sequence is TGCGCCAGCAGCTTGACAGAGGGCCAAGGCGGGGAGCTGTTTTTT. Its protein product is CASSLTEGQGGELFF.

The chain couples TRBV28 to TRBJ2-7; D ambiguous. CDR1 is MDHEN, CDR2 SYDVKM, per germline. CDR3 length equals 12 residues. V shed 6 bases and J shed 2 bases, with 8 bases lying between them. CDR3 loop: CASSSIAYEQYF. CDR3 sequence (DNA): TGTGCCAGCAGCTCAATCGCCTACGAGCAGTACTTC.

The chain has TRBV4-1 and TRBJ2-1; D is uncertain. Looked up from germline, CDR1 is MGHRA and CDR2 is YSYEKL. The CDR3 is made up of 12 amino acids. Between the trimmed V and J ends, which lost 0 bases and 13 bases, there was a span of 10 bases. CDR3 residues: CASSQENSIQFF. In DNA form, the CDR3 reads TGCGCCAGCAGCCAAGAAAACAGTATTCAGTTCTTC.

The gene calls are TRBV7-2 and TRBJ1-1; no clear D gene. This CDR3 contains 16 residues. Trimming took 4 bases from V and 1 from J, leaving 16 bases between them. Germline lookup yields CDR1 SGHTA and CDR2 FQGNSA. The CDR3 here is CASSSERQEGNTEAFF. CDR3 sequence (DNA): TGTGCCAGCAGCTCAGAGAGGCAAGAGGGGAACACTGAAGCTTTCTTT.

This clone was detected only once. The rearrangement links TRBV2 to TRBJ1-5; 7 positions match TRBD1. Germline V CDR1 and CDR2: SNHLY, FYNNEI. The CDR3 loop spans 13 amino acids. V shed 4 bases, J shed 5 bases, and the junction held 2 bases outside the gene matches. The CDR3, as DNA: TGTGCCAGCAGTGGGGGACAGTATCAGCCCCAGCATTTT. It is translated as CASSGGQYQPQHF.

The CDR3 DNA reads TGTGCCAGCAGCCAACCTAAGGCCCGTACTAGCTCCTCCTACAATGAGCAGTTCTTC. Translated: CASSQPKARTSSSYNEQFF. The chain links TRBV4-2 to TRBJ2-1, with D possibly matching TRBD2 (6 bases). CDR3 size: 19 residues. The germline V gene has CDR1 LGHNA and CDR2 YNFKEQ. V was pared by 2 bases and J by 0 bases, with 20 bases between.

This clone was detected only once. The chain couples TRBV4-3 to TRBJ1-2, with D perhaps TRBD1 (6 bases). Deletions cut 2 bases from V and 7 bases from J, with 14 bases between. The length of the CDR3 is 14 residues. CDR1 LGHNA and CDR2 YSLEER come from the germline V gene. The CDR3 DNA reads TGCGCCAGCAGCCAATTGGGGGGGGGCCTTGGCTACACCTTC. Amino acids: CASSQLGGGLGYTF.

The V call is TRBV12-5, the J call TRBJ1-2, with D possibly matching TRBD1 (6 bases). CDR1 is LGHNT, CDR2 FRNRAP, per germline. Trimming shortened V by 6 bases and J by 8 bases, and 16 bases separated the two germline ends. The CDR3 covers 13 residues. Here the CDR3 reads CASGPGQEWGYTF. The CDR3 DNA reads TGTGCTAGTGGCCCGGGACAAGAGTGGGGCTACACCTTC.